Listed below are T cell receptor beta chains from one sample, sequenced in a study of a mutant IDH1 vaccine in newly diagnosed glioma. Profiling relied on immunoSEQ multiplex PCR, and the TCRdb table lists in-frame clones only, not all of them. Of 57,000 or so clones in the sample, more than 80% were seen once. No cognate antigen is known for these TCRs. The sample was PBMCs, taken from a glioma patient whose treatment included an IDH1 peptide vaccine. Receptors were obtained from a man aged 25 to 40 with glioma. CDR3s include the opening cysteine and the closing phenylalanine or tryptophan. Each record gives: J gene, V gene, clone size, D gene, CDR3 DNA, CDR3 protein. The D gene is left open where the match is weak. The listing skips clone size in some rows; elsewhere it reads once, few, many or a size class.

J gene: TRBJ1-5; V gene: TRBV19; clone size: few; D gene: -; CDR3 DNA: TGTGCCAGTAGTATTTGGTTGATTGGCAATCAGCCCCAGCATTTT; CDR3 protein: CASSIWLIGNQPQHF
J gene: TRBJ2-1; V gene: TRBV27; clone size: -; D gene: -; CDR3 DNA: TGTGCCAGCCGCCGAGGGAATGAGCAGTTCTTC; CDR3 protein: CASRRGNEQFF
J gene: TRBJ2-5; V gene: TRBV18; clone size: few; D gene: -; CDR3 DNA: TGTGCCAGCTCATCAAGTCGAGAGACCCAGTACTTC; CDR3 protein: CASSSSRETQYF
J gene: TRBJ1-5; V gene: TRBV2; clone size: -; D gene: TRBD1; CDR3 DNA: TGTGCCAGCAGTCCTCAGGGGGCCCCTTTCAATCAGCCCCAGCATTTT; CDR3 protein: CASSPQGAPFNQPQHF
J gene: TRBJ2-3; V gene: TRBV6-5; clone size: -; D gene: TRBD2; CDR3 DNA: TGTGCCAGCAGTCCGGGACTAGCGGATACAGATACGCAGTATTTT; CDR3 protein: CASSPGLADTDTQYF
J gene: TRBJ2-1; V gene: TRBV28; clone size: -; D gene: TRBD2; CDR3 DNA: TGTGCCAGCTGGTGGGCGGGAGGGGGCAATGAGCAGTTCTTC; CDR3 protein: CASWWAGGGNEQFF
J gene: TRBJ2-6; V gene: TRBV2; clone size: -; D gene: -; CDR3 DNA: TGTGCCTCCAGTGAAGAGAAGGGCTCTGGGGCCAACGTCCTGACTTTC; CDR3 protein: CASSEEKGSGANVLTF
J gene: TRBJ2-1; V gene: TRBV25-1; clone size: -; D gene: -; CDR3 DNA: TGTGCCAGCAGTGAACGTGGACTACCTTCCAATGAGCAGTTCTTC; CDR3 protein: CASSERGLPSNEQFF
J gene: TRBJ1-2; V gene: TRBV6-1; clone size: -; D gene: TRBD1; CDR3 DNA: TGTGCCAGCAGTGAAGGAGGTCAGGGGGGCAACATCTATGGCTACACCTTC; CDR3 protein: CASSEGGQGGNIYGYTF
J gene: TRBJ2-7; V gene: TRBV6-5; clone size: -; D gene: TRBD1; CDR3 DNA: TGTGCCAGCAGCCGCCGGGACAGCTCCTACGAGCAGTACTTC; CDR3 protein: CASSRRDSSYEQYF
J gene: TRBJ2-2; V gene: TRBV6-5; clone size: -; D gene: -; CDR3 DNA: TGTGCCAGCAGTTACTCATCGGGGTACGCCGGGGAGCTGTTTTTT; CDR3 protein: CASSYSSGYAGELFF
J gene: TRBJ2-1; V gene: TRBV5-1; clone size: -; D gene: -; CDR3 DNA: TGCGCCAGCAGCCCTACAGCATACAATGAGCAGTTCTTC; CDR3 protein: CASSPTAYNEQFF
J gene: TRBJ2-1; V gene: TRBV11-2; clone size: -; D gene: TRBD2; CDR3 DNA: TGTGCCAGCAGCCTTAGCGGGGGTGAGCAGTTCTTC; CDR3 protein: CASSLSGGEQFF
J gene: TRBJ2-5; V gene: TRBV5-1; clone size: -; D gene: -; CDR3 DNA: TGCGCCAGCAGCTTGGGAGGTGGGGAGACCCAGTACTTC; CDR3 protein: CASSLGGGETQYF
J gene: TRBJ1-4; V gene: TRBV4-2; clone size: -; D gene: -; CDR3 DNA: TGTGCCAGCAGCCATAACAGGATTAATAATGAAAAACTGTTTTTT; CDR3 protein: CASSHNRINNEKLFF
J gene: TRBJ2-7; V gene: TRBV28; clone size: -; D gene: -; CDR3 DNA: TGTGCCAGCAGTTTGCTAGGTCAGGTCGCCTACGAGCAGTACTTC; CDR3 protein: CASSLLGQVAYEQYF
J gene: TRBJ2-1; V gene: TRBV10-1; clone size: -; D gene: -; CDR3 DNA: TGCGCCAGCAGTGAAGTGGGAAGCTCCTACAATGAGCAGTTCTTC; CDR3 protein: CASSEVGSSYNEQFF
J gene: TRBJ1-3; V gene: TRBV28; clone size: -; D gene: -; CDR3 DNA: TGTGCCAGCAGCCCCCGGTTAGGCGCTGGAAACACCATATATTTT; CDR3 protein: CASSPRLGAGNTIYF
J gene: TRBJ2-7; V gene: TRBV6-6; clone size: -; D gene: -; CDR3 DNA: TGTGCCAGCAGGCCCACAGGTACCTACGAGCAGTACTTC; CDR3 protein: CASRPTGTYEQYF
J gene: TRBJ1-2; V gene: TRBV14; clone size: -; D gene: -; CDR3 DNA: TGTGCCAGCAGCCCAAAGGGACACTTATCACTTAGTTACTCCTATGGCTACACCTTC; CDR3 protein: CASSPKGHLSLSYSYGYTF
J gene: TRBJ1-4; V gene: TRBV27; clone size: -; D gene: -; CDR3 DNA: TGTGCCAGCAGTTTACCCGTGCTAGGCGGGGGAAATGCAACTAATGAAAAACTGTTTTTT; CDR3 protein: CASSLPVLGGGNATNEKLFF
J gene: TRBJ2-3; V gene: TRBV5-4; clone size: -; D gene: -; CDR3 DNA: TGTGCCAGCAGCTTAGGGAATACAGATACGCAGTATTTT; CDR3 protein: CASSLGNTDTQYF
J gene: TRBJ2-7; V gene: TRBV16; clone size: -; D gene: -; CDR3 DNA: TGTGCCAGCCGGGCCCATCAGACCTACGAGCAGTACTTC; CDR3 protein: CASRAHQTYEQYF
J gene: TRBJ1-3; V gene: TRBV9; clone size: -; D gene: TRBD1; CDR3 DNA: TGTGCCAGCAGCGAGGCCCTGACAGGGTCAGCCGGAAACACCATATATTTT; CDR3 protein: CASSEALTGSAGNTIYF
J gene: TRBJ2-7; V gene: TRBV2; clone size: -; D gene: -; CDR3 DNA: TGTGCCACCGGCGTGGGCACCTACGAGCAGTACTTC; CDR3 protein: CATGVGTYEQYF
J gene: TRBJ2-7; V gene: TRBV19; clone size: -; D gene: -; CDR3 DNA: TGTGCCAGTAGTTTTGGACCCGGGACAATAGCCGAGCAGTACTTC; CDR3 protein: CASSFGPGTIAEQYF
J gene: TRBJ2-7; V gene: TRBV2; clone size: few; D gene: -; CDR3 DNA: TGTGCCAGCAAGGTTCCCCTCTCCTACGAGCAGTACTTC; CDR3 protein: CASKVPLSYEQYF
J gene: TRBJ1-2; V gene: TRBV6-4; clone size: -; D gene: TRBD1; CDR3 DNA: TGTGCCAGCAGTGACTCGAACAGGGGGGTAGATGGCTACACCTTC; CDR3 protein: CASSDSNRGVDGYTF
J gene: TRBJ1-2; V gene: TRBV7-2; clone size: once; D gene: TRBD1; CDR3 DNA: TGTGCCAGCAGCGTCTCCGGGACAGGCATTTATGGCTACACCTTC; CDR3 protein: CASSVSGTGIYGYTF
J gene: TRBJ1-2; V gene: TRBV9; clone size: few; D gene: -; CDR3 DNA: TGTGCCAGCAGCGTGGACAGCCTGGGGTTTAACTATGGCTACACCTTC; CDR3 protein: CASSVDSLGFNYGYTF
J gene: TRBJ1-2; V gene: TRBV7-9; clone size: -; D gene: -; CDR3 DNA: TGTGCCAGCAGCCACAGGGACAACTATGGCTACACCTTC; CDR3 protein: CASSHRDNYGYTF
J gene: TRBJ2-6; V gene: TRBV7-9; clone size: -; D gene: -; CDR3 DNA: TGTGCCAGCAGCTCCACAGGTAGCGGGGCCAACGTCCTGACTTTC; CDR3 protein: CASSSTGSGANVLTF
J gene: TRBJ1-1; V gene: TRBV19; clone size: -; D gene: -; CDR3 DNA: TGTGCCAGTGCGAGGGACCGGGACACTGAAGCTTTCTTT; CDR3 protein: CASARDRDTEAFF
J gene: TRBJ2-3; V gene: TRBV6-5; clone size: once; D gene: TRBD1; CDR3 DNA: TGTGCCAGCAGTCGACAGGGTTCGGGCACAGATACGCAGTATTTT; CDR3 protein: CASSRQGSGTDTQYF
J gene: TRBJ2-1; V gene: TRBV29-1; clone size: -; D gene: -; CDR3 DNA: TGCAGCGTTGAATGGCTGTACAATGAGCAGTTCTTC; CDR3 protein: CSVEWLYNEQFF
J gene: TRBJ1-1; V gene: TRBV2; clone size: -; D gene: TRBD1; CDR3 DNA: TGTGCCAGCAGTCCGGACAGGGGGCACATGAACACTGAAGCTTTCTTT; CDR3 protein: CASSPDRGHMNTEAFF
J gene: TRBJ1-4; V gene: TRBV7-9; clone size: -; D gene: TRBD1; CDR3 DNA: TGTGCCAGCGGGGGACAGGGTGGAGAGTATGAAAAACTGTTTTTT; CDR3 protein: CASGGQGGEYEKLFF
J gene: TRBJ2-3; V gene: TRBV5-6; clone size: -; D gene: TRBD2; CDR3 DNA: TGTGCCAGCAGCTTTGGGGCTAGCGGTTATAGCACAGATACGCAGTATTTT; CDR3 protein: CASSFGASGYSTDTQYF
J gene: TRBJ2-1; V gene: TRBV2; clone size: -; D gene: -; CDR3 DNA: TGTGCCAGCATCCGAGAGGGTAGCTCCTACAATGAGCAGTTCTTC; CDR3 protein: CASIREGSSYNEQFF
J gene: TRBJ2-3; V gene: TRBV19; clone size: -; D gene: -; CDR3 DNA: TGTGCCAGTAGATTCCAGGACCGAGATACGCAGTATTTT; CDR3 protein: CASRFQDRDTQYF
J gene: TRBJ1-1; V gene: TRBV28; clone size: -; D gene: -; CDR3 DNA: TGTGCCAGCAGTGTAGGATTTTCCCTGAACACTGAAGCTTTCTTT; CDR3 protein: CASSVGFSLNTEAFF
J gene: TRBJ2-2; V gene: TRBV5-1; clone size: -; D gene: TRBD1; CDR3 DNA: TGCGCCAGCAGCCGCGGACAGGGGTTTGACACCGGGGAGCTGTTTTTT; CDR3 protein: CASSRGQGFDTGELFF
J gene: TRBJ2-5; V gene: TRBV18; clone size: -; D gene: -; CDR3 DNA: TGTGCCAGCTCACCCCGCGGGACAAACCTCCAAGAGACCCAGTACTTC; CDR3 protein: CASSPRGTNLQETQYF
J gene: TRBJ2-7; V gene: TRBV6-1; clone size: -; D gene: -; CDR3 DNA: TGTGCCAGCAGTATCTTGGCGGGGACTTCCTACGAGCAGTACTTC; CDR3 protein: CASSILAGTSYEQYF
J gene: TRBJ2-7; V gene: TRBV30; clone size: -; D gene: TRBD1; CDR3 DNA: TGTGCCTGGAGTCAGGGGACAGCCTACGAGCAGTACTTC; CDR3 protein: CAWSQGTAYEQYF
J gene: TRBJ2-6; V gene: TRBV6-1; clone size: -; D gene: -; CDR3 DNA: TGTGCCAGCCTGACAGCTGGGGCCAACGTCCTGACTTTC; CDR3 protein: CASLTAGANVLTF
J gene: TRBJ2-7; V gene: TRBV13; clone size: once; D gene: TRBD1; CDR3 DNA: TGTGCCAGCAGCTCGTACCGGACAGGTGACTCCTACGAGCAGTACTTC; CDR3 protein: CASSSYRTGDSYEQYF
J gene: TRBJ1-5; V gene: TRBV7-7; clone size: -; D gene: -; CDR3 DNA: TGTGCCAGCAGCAGTACAGTCAATCAGCCCCAGCATTTT; CDR3 protein: CASSSTVNQPQHF
J gene: TRBJ2-7; V gene: TRBV30; clone size: -; D gene: -; CDR3 DNA: TGTGCCTGGAGTGGTGGGGGGACAGTAGGTAATCGGCAGTACTTC; CDR3 protein: CAWSGGGTVGNRQYF
J gene: TRBJ1-5; V gene: TRBV7-6; clone size: -; D gene: -; CDR3 DNA: TGTGCCAGCAGCTTATATGGTGATCAGCCCCAGCATTTT; CDR3 protein: CASSLYGDQPQHF
J gene: TRBJ2-3; V gene: TRBV5-4; clone size: once; D gene: TRBD1; CDR3 DNA: TGTGCCAGCAGCACCCCCGGGACAGGGGGTACAGATACGCAGTATTTT; CDR3 protein: CASSTPGTGGTDTQYF
J gene: TRBJ1-1; V gene: TRBV27; clone size: -; D gene: -; CDR3 DNA: TGTGCCAGCAGTTTAGGCCCGAACACTGAAGCTTTCTTT; CDR3 protein: CASSLGPNTEAFF
J gene: TRBJ1-2; V gene: TRBV30; clone size: -; D gene: -; CDR3 DNA: TGTGCCTGGAGGCCCCAGGCTGACCCTTATGGCTACACCTTC; CDR3 protein: CAWRPQADPYGYTF